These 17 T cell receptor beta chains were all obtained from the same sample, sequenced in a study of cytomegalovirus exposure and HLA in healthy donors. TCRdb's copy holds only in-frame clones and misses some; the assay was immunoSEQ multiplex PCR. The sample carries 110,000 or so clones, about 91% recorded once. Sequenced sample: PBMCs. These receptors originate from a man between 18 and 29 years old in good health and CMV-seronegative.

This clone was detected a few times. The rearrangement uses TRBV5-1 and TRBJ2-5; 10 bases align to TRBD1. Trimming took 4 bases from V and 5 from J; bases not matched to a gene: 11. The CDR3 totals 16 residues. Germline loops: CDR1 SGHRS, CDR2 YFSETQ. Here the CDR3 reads CASSLRQGALLETQYF. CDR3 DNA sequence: TGCGCCAGCAGCCTACGACAGGGGGCGCTTTTGGAGACCCAGTACTTC.

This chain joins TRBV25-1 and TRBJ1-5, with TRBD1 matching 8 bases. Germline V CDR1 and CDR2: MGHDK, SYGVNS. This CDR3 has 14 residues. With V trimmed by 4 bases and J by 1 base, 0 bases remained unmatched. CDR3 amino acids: CASSGTGSNQPQHF. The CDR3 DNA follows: TGTGCCAGCAGTGGGACAGGGAGCAATCAGCCCCAGCATTTT.

DNA of the CDR3: TGCGCCAGCAGCTTGGGGACTCAGGGGGCCTATGGCTACACCTTC. It encodes CASSLGTQGAYGYTF. The J gene is TRBJ1-2, the V gene TRBV5-1; TRBD1 matches 8 bases. Trimming at V came to 0 bases and at J to 4 bases, leaving 5 bases not matched to a gene. The length of the CDR3 is 15 residues. Germline CDR1 reads SGHRS; CDR2 reads YFSETQ.

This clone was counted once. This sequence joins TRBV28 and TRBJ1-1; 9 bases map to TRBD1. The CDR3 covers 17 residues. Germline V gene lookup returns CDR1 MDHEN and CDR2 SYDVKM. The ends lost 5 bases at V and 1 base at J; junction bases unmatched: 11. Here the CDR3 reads CASSLPGQGGRNTEAFF. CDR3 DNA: TGTGCCAGCAGTCTTCCGGGACAGGGAGGTCGGAACACTGAAGCTTTCTTT.

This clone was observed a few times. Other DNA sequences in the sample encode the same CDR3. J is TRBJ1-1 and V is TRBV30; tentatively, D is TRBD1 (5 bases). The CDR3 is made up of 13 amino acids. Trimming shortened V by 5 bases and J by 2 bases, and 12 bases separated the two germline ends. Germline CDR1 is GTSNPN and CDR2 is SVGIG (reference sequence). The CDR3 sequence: CAWSTQGNTEAFF. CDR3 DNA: TGTGCCTGGTCTACGCAGGGCAACACTGAAGCTTTCTTT.

CDR3 sequence: CSVEEPDRGHDNEQFF. DNA for the CDR3: TGCAGCGTTGAAGAACCGGACAGGGGGCACGACAATGAGCAGTTCTTC. The V gene is TRBV29-1, the J gene TRBJ2-1; TRBD1 matches at 11 bases. This CDR3 has 16 amino acids. The ends lost 0 bases at V and 5 bases at J; junction bases unmatched: 6. CDR1 SQVTM and CDR2 ANQGSEA come from the germline V gene.

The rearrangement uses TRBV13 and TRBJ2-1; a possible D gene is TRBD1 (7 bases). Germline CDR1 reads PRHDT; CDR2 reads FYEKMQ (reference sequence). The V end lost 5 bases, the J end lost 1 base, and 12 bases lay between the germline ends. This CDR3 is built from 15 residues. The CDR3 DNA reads TGTGCCAGCAGCCCCCAGGGGGGTTCCTACAATGAGCAGTTCTTC. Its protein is CASSPQGGSYNEQFF.

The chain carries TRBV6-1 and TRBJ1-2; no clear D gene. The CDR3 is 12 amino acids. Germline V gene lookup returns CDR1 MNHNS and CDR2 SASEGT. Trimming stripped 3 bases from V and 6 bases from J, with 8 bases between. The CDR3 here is CASSEVQNGYTF. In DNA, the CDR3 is TGTGCCAGCAGTGAGGTACAGAATGGCTACACCTTC.

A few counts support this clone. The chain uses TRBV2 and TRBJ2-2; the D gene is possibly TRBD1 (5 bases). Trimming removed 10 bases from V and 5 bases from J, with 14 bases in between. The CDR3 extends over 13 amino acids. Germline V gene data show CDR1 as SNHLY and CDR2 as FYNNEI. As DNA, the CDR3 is TGTGCCACCTCTAAGACAGCTACCGGGGAGCTGTTTTTT. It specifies CATSKTATGELFF.

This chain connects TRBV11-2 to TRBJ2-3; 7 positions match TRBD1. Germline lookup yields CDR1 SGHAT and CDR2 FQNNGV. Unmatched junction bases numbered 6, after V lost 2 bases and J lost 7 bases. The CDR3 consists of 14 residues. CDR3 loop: CASSLNFRGNTQYF. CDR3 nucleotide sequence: TGTGCCAGCAGCTTAAACTTCAGGGGGAATACGCAGTATTTT.

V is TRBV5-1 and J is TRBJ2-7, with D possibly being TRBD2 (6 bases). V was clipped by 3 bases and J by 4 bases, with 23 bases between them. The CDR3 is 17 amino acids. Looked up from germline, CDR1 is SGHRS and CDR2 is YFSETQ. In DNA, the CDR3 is TGCGCCAGCAGCTCAATCCCTCTGGCGGGGCGAAGTTACGAGCAGTACTTC. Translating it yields CASSSIPLAGRSYEQYF.

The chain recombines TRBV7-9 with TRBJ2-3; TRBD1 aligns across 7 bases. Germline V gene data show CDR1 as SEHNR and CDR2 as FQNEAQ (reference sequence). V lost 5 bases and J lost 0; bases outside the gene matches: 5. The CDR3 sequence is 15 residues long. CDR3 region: CASSPGQSSTDTQYF. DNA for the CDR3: TGTGCCAGCAGCCCGGGACAGAGTAGCACAGATACGCAGTATTTT.

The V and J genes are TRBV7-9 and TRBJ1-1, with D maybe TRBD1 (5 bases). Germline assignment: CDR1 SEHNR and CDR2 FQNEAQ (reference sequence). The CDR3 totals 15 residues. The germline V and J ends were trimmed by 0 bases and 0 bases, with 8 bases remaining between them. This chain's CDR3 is CASSLAGGMNTEAFF. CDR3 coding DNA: TGTGCCAGCAGCTTAGCGGGGGGGATGAACACTGAAGCTTTCTTT.

CDR3 loop: CASSSDSYEQYF. The DNA of the CDR3 is TGTGCCAGCAGTTCAGACTCCTACGAGCAGTACTTC. V usage is TRBV9 and J usage is TRBJ2-7; D ambiguous. CDR1 and CDR2 from the germline V gene are SGDLS and YYNGEE. The CDR3 totals 12 residues. V lost 5 bases to trimming and J lost 0 bases, with 6 bases between them.

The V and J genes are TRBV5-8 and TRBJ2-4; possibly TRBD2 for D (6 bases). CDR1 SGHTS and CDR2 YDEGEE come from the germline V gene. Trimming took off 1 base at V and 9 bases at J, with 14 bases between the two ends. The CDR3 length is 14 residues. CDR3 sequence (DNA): TGTGCCAGCAGCTTGCGGCAGGTGGAGGGCATTCAGTACTTC. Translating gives CASSLRQVEGIQYF.

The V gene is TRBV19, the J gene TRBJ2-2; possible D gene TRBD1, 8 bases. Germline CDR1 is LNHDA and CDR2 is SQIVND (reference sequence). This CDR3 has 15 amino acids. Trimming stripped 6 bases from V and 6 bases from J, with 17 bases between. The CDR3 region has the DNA TGTGCCAGTAGCCTTGACAGGGGAGGGGCCGGGGAGCTGTTTTTT. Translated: CASSLDRGGAGELFF.

CDR3 nucleotides: TGCGCCAGCAGCTTGGTTACAGACAATGAGCAGTTCTTC. Translation gives CASSLVTDNEQFF. V usage is TRBV5-1 and J usage is TRBJ2-1, with D uncertain. This CDR3 contains 13 residues. Germline assignment: CDR1 SGHRS and CDR2 YFSETQ. The V end was cut by 0 bases, the J end by 5 bases, with 6 bases between.